Below, one TCR beta chain is given with its context. This clonotype showed up just a few times. What this receptor recognizes is not known. No much larger clone is present one base from it, and per-base qualities are unavailable. The data belong to a study of T-cell memory formation after mild COVID-19 (dated by TCRdb to the early 2020s). About the study as a whole: Most TCR sequence clusters were specific to one of the two donors. Longitudinal TCRalpha and TCRbeta repertoire sequencing tracked T-cell clones expanding and contracting after mild COVID-19 in a couple of donors. Two young, previously healthy adult volunteers, one female and one male, were included in the cohort. Findings and caveats that apply to the study as a whole: From day 15 to 85, contracting clones showed balanced CD4/CD8 phenotypes, whereas a second wave of clones that expanded from day 15 to 37 leaned towards CD4+. Contracting CD4+ clones were located mainly in the CM and EM memory subsets, whereas CD8+ clones were found to be enriched in EMRA. Some responding clones were detected in pre-infection memory, which suggested that pre-existing cross-reactive memory T cells had joined the SARS-CoV-2 response. The study included only a couple of mild cases, and larger cohorts that include severe cases with pre-infection samples were judged to be necessary. SARS-CoV-2 specificity was not confirmed for the second-wave clones peaking on day 37.

TCRdb lists the instrument as Illumina NovaSeq 6000. TCRalpha and TCRbeta cDNA libraries were constructed by 5'RACE with constant-segment primers, with sample barcodes and unique molecular identifiers being introduced. Trizol reagent was used to extract RNA from every sample. Amplification of the libraries took two PCR steps, and the second step added a second sample barcode plus Illumina TruSeq adapters. Libraries were sequenced on an Illumina NovaSeq with 2 x 150 bp paired-end reads. From the authors' description of their analysis: The reads were demultiplexed and collapsed into UMI-guided consensus sequences using migec v1.2.7. Using mixcr v2.1.11, UMI consensuses were aligned to TRA and TRB V and J templates and then assembled into clonotypes. Clonotypes were classified as expanded or contracted when called significant by both edgeR and NoisET, with noise models trained on biological replicates. For edgeR calls, the thresholds were a false discovery rate-adjusted p below 0.01 and a log2 fold-change of 1. As an exploratory analysis of dynamics, max-normalized trajectories of the 1000 most abundant clonotypes were examined by PCA with hierarchical clustering. The CD4 or CD8 phenotype of responding clones was assigned using the separately sequenced CD4+ and CD8+ repertoires. TCRdb passed the public sequencing reads through fastp at Q25 and MiXCR, retaining productive beta sequences. Rows matching on CDR3 protein sequence are summarized as one entry with the most common DNA and genes. TCRdb assigned the V and J calls; the authors' analysis was not used. For this sample the table gives about 88,000 distinct CDR3 sequences, of which approximately 25% were detected only once. Together, the top ten hold around 45% of the sample.

CDR1 SGHAT and CDR2 FQNNGV are derived from the germline V gene. Spanning cysteine to phenylalanine, the CDR3 consists of 13 amino acids. The sequence is cut down to CDR3 DNA, 39 bases in frame from base 1. V is reduced by 3 bases and J by 6 bases, leaving a spacing of 9 bases between them. Ficoll-Paque density gradient centrifugation was the method used to isolate PBMCs. This chain is built from TRBV11-2 and TRBJ2-1; no confident D gene assignment can be made. Sequenced material: PBMCs or a T cell subset sorted from them (not recorded which). The sequence derives from a man younger than 35 who had mild COVID-19 (a few samples of this study predate the infection). The sample titles of this study are shuffled in the database, so cell type and time point are left out; the donor was told from shared clones. The CDR3 protein: CASSFLPSNEQFF. The nucleotide sequence is given as TGTGCCAGCAGCTTCCTTCCGAGCAATGAGCAGTTCTTC. The CDR3, completed at both ends by the reference TRBV11-2 and TRBJ2-1 genes, gives the full variable domain EAGVAQSPRYKIIEKRQSVAFWCNPISGHATLYWYQQILGQGPKLLIQFQNNGVVDDSQLPKDRFSAERLKGVDSTLKIQPAKLEDSAVYLCASSFLPSNEQFFGPGTRLTVL.